The entry below gives a single T cell receptor (beta chain) sequence along with its context. Patients had residual fresh-frozen tumor tissue and more than two years of survival data. No glioblastoma patient carried an isocitrate dehydrogenase mutation. This sample was taken from a study of glioma-infiltrating T cells after dendritic cell vaccination. Amplification used 60 V beta primers and 13 J beta primers. The assay was immunoSEQ multiplex PCR, and TCRdb's table has in-frame clones only and misses some. The sample consists of fewer than 50,000 clones, over 75% of them appearing once. The input for sequencing was blood, taken before dendritic cell vaccination. The source of this sequence is a human donor with glioblastoma.

The CDR3 loop reads CASSLVTGTGVTGELFF. The CDR3, as DNA: TGTGCCAGCAGCTTAGTCACCGGGACAGGGGTTACCGGGGAGCTGTTTTTT. The chain joins TRBV7-8 to TRBJ2-2; 10 nucleotides align to TRBD1. The CDR3 covers 17 residues. Germline CDR1 and CDR2: SGHVS and FQNEAQ. Trimming cost V 1 base and J 5 bases; bases outside gene matches: 7.